These 5 T cell receptor beta chains were all obtained from the same sample, sequenced in a study of blood T cell repertoires in COVID-19 (dated by TCRdb to 2020 to 2021). Libraries were prepared through the immunoSEQ multiplex PCR assay. As stored in TCRdb, this immuneACCESS dataset retains in-frame rearrangements with V and J assigned. A fraction of the clones does not appear; measured against another copy, unresolved V genes explain less than half of the discrepancy, and the remainder lacks a known reason. The sample table contains some 90,000 clones; only one count was recorded for 80% to 90% of them. The ten largest clones take up roughly 9% of the sample. Sequencing was carried out using peripheral blood. The source is a man aged 50-60 years with acute or convalescent COVID-19.

The V and J genes are TRBV5-1 and TRBJ2-3; possible D gene TRBD2, 5 bases. Trimming removed 0 bases from V and 4 bases from J, with 18 bases in between. CDR1 is SGHRS, CDR2 YFSETQ, per germline. The CDR3 consists of 17 residues. CDR3 region: CASSLGRGWVSSDTQYF. The CDR3 coding sequence is TGCGCCAGCAGCTTGGGACGGGGTTGGGTCAGTTCAGATACGCAGTATTTT.

The V call is TRBV6-5, the J call TRBJ2-7, with TRBD1 identical over 11 bases. With 6 bases clipped from V and 0 bases from J, the junction kept 4 bases outside the gene matches. Germline V gene data show CDR1 as MNHEY and CDR2 as SVGAGI. The CDR3 sequence is 15 residues long. Here the CDR3 DNA reads TGTGCCAGCAGACCCGGGACAGGGGGCTCCTACGAGCAGTACTTC. It encodes CASRPGTGGSYEQYF.

This chain links TRBV5-6 with TRBJ1-1, with 7 positions matching TRBD1. Losses at the gene ends were 4 bases for V and 4 bases for J; bases not matched to a gene: 7. This CDR3 region has 14 residues. CDR1 and CDR2 from the germline V gene are SGHDT and YYEEEE. In nucleotides, the CDR3 is TGTGCCAGCAGCGCACAGGGGAGATTCACTGAAGCTTTCTTT. Its translation: CASSAQGRFTEAFF.

This clone has a single count. V usage is TRBV11-3 and J usage is TRBJ2-1, with a weak D call TRBD2 (5 bases). Germline lookup yields CDR1 SGHNT and CDR2 YENEEA. V was trimmed by 1 base and J by 1 base, leaving 8 bases between them. The CDR3 is 15 amino acids. The CDR3 is CASSLASGSYNEQFF. The CDR3 coding sequence is TGTGCCAGCAGCTTAGCGAGCGGTTCCTACAATGAGCAGTTCTTC.

This chain links TRBV5-5 with TRBJ2-1, with TRBD2 matching over 11 bases. Germline values: CDR1 SGHKS, CDR2 YYEKEE (reference sequence). The CDR3 covers 14 residues. The V segment lost 2 bases and the J segment 7 bases; nucleotides outside the gene matches: 2. The CDR3 sequence is CASSFSGGENEQFF. Written as DNA, the CDR3 is TGTGCCAGCAGCTTTAGCGGGGGGGAGAATGAGCAGTTCTTC. The whole variable domain, remainder taken from reference TRBV5-5 and TRBJ2-1, is DAGVTQSPTHLIKTRGQQVTLRCSPISGHKSVSWYQQVLGQGPQFIFQYYEKEERGRGNFPDRFSARQFPNYSSELNVNALLLGDSALYLCASSFSGGENEQFFGPGTRLTVL.